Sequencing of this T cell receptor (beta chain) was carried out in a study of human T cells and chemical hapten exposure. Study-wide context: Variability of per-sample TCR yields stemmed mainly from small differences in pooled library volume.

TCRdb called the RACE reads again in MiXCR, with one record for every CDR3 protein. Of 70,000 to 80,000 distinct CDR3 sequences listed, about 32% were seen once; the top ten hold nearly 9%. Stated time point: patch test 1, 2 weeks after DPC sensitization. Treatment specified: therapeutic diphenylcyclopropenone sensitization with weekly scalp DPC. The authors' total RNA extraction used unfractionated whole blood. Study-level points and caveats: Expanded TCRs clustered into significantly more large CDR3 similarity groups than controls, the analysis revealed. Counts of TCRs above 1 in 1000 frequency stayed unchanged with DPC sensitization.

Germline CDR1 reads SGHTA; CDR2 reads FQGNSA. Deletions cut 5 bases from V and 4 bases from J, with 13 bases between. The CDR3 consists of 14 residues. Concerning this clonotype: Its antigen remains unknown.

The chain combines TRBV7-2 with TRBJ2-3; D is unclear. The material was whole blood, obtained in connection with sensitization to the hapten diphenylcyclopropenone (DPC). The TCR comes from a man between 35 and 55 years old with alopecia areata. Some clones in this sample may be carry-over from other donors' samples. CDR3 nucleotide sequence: TGTGCCAGCAGCCCTGGGATGCAGGCAGATACGCAGTATTTT. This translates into CASSPGMQADTQYF.